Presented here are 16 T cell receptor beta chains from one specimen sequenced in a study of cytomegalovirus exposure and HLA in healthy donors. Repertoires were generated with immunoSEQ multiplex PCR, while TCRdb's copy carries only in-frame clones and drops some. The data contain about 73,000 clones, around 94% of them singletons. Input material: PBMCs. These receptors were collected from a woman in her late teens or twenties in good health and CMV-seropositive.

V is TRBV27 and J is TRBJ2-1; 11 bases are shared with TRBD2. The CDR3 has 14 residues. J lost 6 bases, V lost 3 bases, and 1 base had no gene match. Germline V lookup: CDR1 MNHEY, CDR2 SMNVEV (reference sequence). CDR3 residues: CASSFSGRANEQFF. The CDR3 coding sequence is TGTGCCAGCAGTTTTAGCGGGAGGGCCAATGAGCAGTTCTTC.

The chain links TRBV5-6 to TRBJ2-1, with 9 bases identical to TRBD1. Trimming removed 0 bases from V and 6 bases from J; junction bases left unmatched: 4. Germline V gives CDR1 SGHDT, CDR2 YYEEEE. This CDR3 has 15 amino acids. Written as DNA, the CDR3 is TGTGCCAGCAGCTTGGGGACAGGGGACGTCAATGAGCAGTTCTTC. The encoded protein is CASSLGTGDVNEQFF.

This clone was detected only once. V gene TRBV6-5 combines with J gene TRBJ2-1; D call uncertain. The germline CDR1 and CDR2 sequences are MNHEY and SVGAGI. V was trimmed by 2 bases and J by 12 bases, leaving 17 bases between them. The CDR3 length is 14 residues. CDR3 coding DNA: TGTGCCAGCAGTTACGACCCCAGGAAGACGCGGCAGTTCTTC. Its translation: CASSYDPRKTRQFF.

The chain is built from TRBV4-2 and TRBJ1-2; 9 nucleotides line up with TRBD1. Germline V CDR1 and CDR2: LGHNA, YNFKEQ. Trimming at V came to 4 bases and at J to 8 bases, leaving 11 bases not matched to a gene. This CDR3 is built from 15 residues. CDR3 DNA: TGTGCCAGCAGCCCCGACCGGGACAGGGCGGAAGGCTACACCTTC. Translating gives CASSPDRDRAEGYTF.

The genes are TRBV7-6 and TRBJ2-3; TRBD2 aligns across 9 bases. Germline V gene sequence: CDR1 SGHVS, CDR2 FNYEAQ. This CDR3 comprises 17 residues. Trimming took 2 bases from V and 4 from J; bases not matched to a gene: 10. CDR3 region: CASSLNAGGPAADTQYF. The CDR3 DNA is TGTGCCAGCAGCTTAAATGCGGGAGGGCCCGCGGCAGATACGCAGTATTTT.

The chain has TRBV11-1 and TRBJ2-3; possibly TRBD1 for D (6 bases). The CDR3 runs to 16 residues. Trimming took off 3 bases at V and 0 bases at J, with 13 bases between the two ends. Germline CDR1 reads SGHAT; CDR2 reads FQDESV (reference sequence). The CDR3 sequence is CASSFGGALSTDTQYF. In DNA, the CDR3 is TGTGCCAGCAGCTTTGGGGGCGCATTGAGCACAGATACGCAGTATTTT.

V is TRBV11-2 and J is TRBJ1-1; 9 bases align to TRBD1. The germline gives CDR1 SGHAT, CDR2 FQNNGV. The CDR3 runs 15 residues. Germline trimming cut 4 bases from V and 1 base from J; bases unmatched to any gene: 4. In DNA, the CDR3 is TGTGCCAGCAGCTCTTCGGACAGGGGGAACACTGAAGCTTTCTTT. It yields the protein CASSSSDRGNTEAFF.

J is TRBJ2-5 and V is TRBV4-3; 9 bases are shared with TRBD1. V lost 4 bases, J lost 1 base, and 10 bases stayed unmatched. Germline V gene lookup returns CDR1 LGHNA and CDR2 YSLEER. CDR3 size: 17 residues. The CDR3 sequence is CASSLTGGAVAQETQYF. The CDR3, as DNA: TGCGCCAGCAGCCTTACAGGGGGCGCGGTCGCCCAAGAGACCCAGTACTTC.

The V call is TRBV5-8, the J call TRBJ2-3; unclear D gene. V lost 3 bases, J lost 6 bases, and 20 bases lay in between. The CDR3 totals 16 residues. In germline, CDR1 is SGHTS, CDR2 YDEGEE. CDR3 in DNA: TGTGCCAGCAGCTCAACTGCCCTACTTGGAGCCGATACGCAGTATTTT. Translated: CASSSTALLGADTQYF.

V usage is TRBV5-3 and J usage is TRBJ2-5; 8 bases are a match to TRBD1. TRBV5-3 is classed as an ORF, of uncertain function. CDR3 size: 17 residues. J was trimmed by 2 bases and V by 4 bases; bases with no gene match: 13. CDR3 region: CARSLPFRQGRQETQYF. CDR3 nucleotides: TGTGCCAGAAGCCTACCCTTCCGACAGGGGCGGCAAGAGACCCAGTACTTC.

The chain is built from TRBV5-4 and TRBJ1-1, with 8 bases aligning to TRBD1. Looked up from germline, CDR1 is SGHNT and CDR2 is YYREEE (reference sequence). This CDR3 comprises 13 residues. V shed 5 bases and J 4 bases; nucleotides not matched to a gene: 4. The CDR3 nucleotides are TGTGCCAGCAGGAAGACAGGGGTCACTGAAGCTTTCTTT. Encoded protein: CASRKTGVTEAFF. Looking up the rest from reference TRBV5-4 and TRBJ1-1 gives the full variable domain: ETGVTQSPTHLIKTRGQQVTLRCSSQSGHNTVSWYQQALGQGPQFIFQYYREEENGRGNFPPRFSGLQFPNYSSELNVNALELDDSALYLCASRKTGVTEAFFGQGTRLTVV.

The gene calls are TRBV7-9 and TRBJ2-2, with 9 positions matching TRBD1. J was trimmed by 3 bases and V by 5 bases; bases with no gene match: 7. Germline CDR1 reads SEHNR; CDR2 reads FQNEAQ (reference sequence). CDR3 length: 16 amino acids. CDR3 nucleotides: TGTGCCAGCAGCCTCGTAGACAGGGGGGACACCGGGGAGCTGTTTTTT. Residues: CASSLVDRGDTGELFF.

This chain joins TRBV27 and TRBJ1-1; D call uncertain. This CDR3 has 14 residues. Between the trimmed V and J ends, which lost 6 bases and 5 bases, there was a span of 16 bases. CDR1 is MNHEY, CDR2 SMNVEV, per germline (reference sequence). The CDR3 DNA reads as TGTGCCAGCAGCCCTAGGAATTTTTGGACTGAAGCTTTCTTT. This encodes CASSPRNFWTEAFF.

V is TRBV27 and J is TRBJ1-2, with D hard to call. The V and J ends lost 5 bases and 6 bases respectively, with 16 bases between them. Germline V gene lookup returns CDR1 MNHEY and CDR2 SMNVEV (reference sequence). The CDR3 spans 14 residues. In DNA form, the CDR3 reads TGTGCCAGCAGTATCCGCGGGAGCGGGGATGGCTACACCTTC. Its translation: CASSIRGSGDGYTF.

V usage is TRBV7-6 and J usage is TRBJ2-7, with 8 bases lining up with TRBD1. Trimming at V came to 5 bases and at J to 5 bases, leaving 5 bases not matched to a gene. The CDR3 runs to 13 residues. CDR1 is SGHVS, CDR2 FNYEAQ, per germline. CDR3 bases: TGTGCCAGCAGCCCGGACAGGGCGAACGAGCAGTACTTC. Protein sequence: CASSPDRANEQYF.

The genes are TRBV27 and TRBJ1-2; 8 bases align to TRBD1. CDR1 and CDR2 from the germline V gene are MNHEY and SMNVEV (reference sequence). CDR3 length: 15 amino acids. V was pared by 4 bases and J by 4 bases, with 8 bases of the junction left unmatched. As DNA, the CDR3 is TGTGCCAGCAGTTCCAGGGGGCAGGGGGCCTATGGCTACACCTTC. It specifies CASSSRGQGAYGYTF.